One T cell receptor (beta chain) is described in this entry. Sequencing used immunoSEQ multiplex PCR; TCRdb keeps in-frame clones, though not all of them. The table has over 65,000 clones, around 80% seen once. This sample was taken from a study of OX40 agonist ivuxolimab in advanced cancers. Study at large: With ivuxolimab, an agonistic anti-OX40 (CD134) antibody, patients were treated. Patients undergoing dose escalation presented with hepatocellular carcinoma, melanoma, renal cell or head and neck cancer. Therapy given before enrollment (anti-PD-1, anti-PD-L1 or anti-CTLA-4) was allowed, and 40% had some.

Sequenced material: CD4+ or CD8+ T cells sorted from blood, taken in a trial of the OX40 agonist ivuxolimab. This clonotype was obtained from an adult with an advanced solid tumor such as melanoma, head and neck, liver or kidney cancer.

Here the CDR3 DNA reads TGTGCCAGCAGTTTATGGTCCCCCTATGGCTACACCTTC. Its translation is CASSLWSPYGYTF. This chain connects TRBV28 to TRBJ1-2; D uncertain. This CDR3 has 13 residues. Germline CDR1 and CDR2: MDHEN and SYDVKM. V was trimmed by 0 bases and J by 4 bases, leaving 6 bases between them.